These 29 T cell receptor beta chains share one sample of origin, sequenced in a study of T cell changes during pregnancy in multiple sclerosis (dated by TCRdb to between 2019 and 2020). Receptor amplification or capture employed the immunoSEQ multiplex PCR assay. This immuneACCESS table, as held by TCRdb, lists in-frame sequences with V and J called but not all clones. Of the missing ones, under half trace to an unresolved V gene in checked studies; the others have no known cause. This sample is represented by 40,000 to 45,000 clones; roughly 89% of them were singletons. The top ten clones comprise about 1.2% of the sample. Source: CD4+ T cells from peripheral blood mononuclear cells, taken in the first trimester of pregnancy. These receptors originate from a female donor with multiple sclerosis, enrolled in a pregnancy study.

The chain combines TRBV6-6 with TRBJ1-1; TRBD1 might be the D (5 bases). The V end was cut by 2 bases, the J end by 8 bases, with 12 bases between. CDR1 and CDR2 from the germline V gene are MNHNY and SVGAGI (reference sequence). The CDR3 sequence is 13 residues long. Here the CDR3 DNA reads TGTGCCAGCAGTTACAGATCGGGGGAGGAAGCTTTCTTT. It yields the protein CASSYRSGEEAFF.

The rearrangement uses TRBV5-6 and TRBJ1-2; D is unresolved. V lost 0 bases and J lost 2, with 11 bases in between. The CDR3 is made up of 15 amino acids. Per the germline V gene, CDR1 is SGHDT and CDR2 is YYEEEE. The CDR3 coding sequence is TGTGCCAGCAGCTTGGGAGGAAAAACCAACTATGGCTACACCTTC. This codes for CASSLGGKTNYGYTF. Variable domain in full (rest from reference TRBV5-6 and TRBJ1-2): DAGVTQSPTHLIKTRGQQVTLRCSPKSGHDTVSWYQQALGQGPQFIFQYYEEEERQRGNFPDRFSGHQFPNYSSELNVNALLLGDSALYLCASSLGGKTNYGYTFGSGTRLTVV.

The chain couples TRBV5-5 to TRBJ2-3; the match to TRBD2 covers 7 bases. The CDR3 length is 16 residues. Trimming at V came to 0 bases and at J to 0 bases, leaving 4 bases not matched to a gene. CDR1 is SGHKS, CDR2 YYEKEE, per germline (reference sequence). The CDR3 here is CASSLGSGKSTDTQYF. The CDR3 nucleotides are TGTGCCAGCAGCTTGGGGAGCGGGAAAAGCACAGATACGCAGTATTTT.

The rearrangement joins TRBV18 to TRBJ2-1; 10 bases line up with TRBD2. The CDR3 runs 17 residues. V shed 4 bases and J 0 bases; nucleotides not matched to a gene: 6. Per germline, CDR1 KGHSH and CDR2 LQKENI. The CDR3 region is CASSLRTSGSSYNEQFF. CDR3 bases: TGTGCCAGCTCACTTCGGACTAGCGGTAGCTCCTACAATGAGCAGTTCTTC.

The CDR3: CASSLDEGAGGEQYF. The CDR3 DNA reads as TGTGCCAGCAGCTTGGATGAGGGGGCCGGGGGCGAGCAGTACTTC. The rearrangement links TRBV7-6 to TRBJ2-7, with a possible D match to TRBD1 (7 bases). Germline V gene sequence: CDR1 SGHVS, CDR2 FNYEAQ. The CDR3 loop spans 15 amino acids. Trimming pared 3 bases from V and 6 bases from J, leaving 18 bases between.

The V call is TRBV5-1, the J call TRBJ2-1; D is possibly TRBD2 (6 bases). This CDR3 spans 15 amino acids. CDR1 is SGHRS and CDR2 is YFSETQ in the germline V gene. Trimming pared 4 bases from V and 2 bases from J, leaving 13 bases between. This CDR3 is CASSPPSGPYNEQFF. For the CDR3, the DNA is TGCGCCAGCAGCCCCCCGAGCGGGCCCTACAATGAGCAGTTCTTC. Looking up the rest from reference TRBV5-1 and TRBJ2-1 gives the full variable domain: KAGVTQTPRYLIKTRGQQVTLSCSPISGHRSVSWYQQTPGQGLQFLFEYFSETQRNKGNFPGRFSGRQFSNSRSEMNVSTLELGDSALYLCASSPPSGPYNEQFFGPGTRLTVL.

The chain uses TRBV6-5 and TRBJ2-7, with TRBD1 identical over 10 bases. The CDR3 has 15 residues. V was clipped by 2 bases and J by 4 bases; unmatched bases: 5. Germline V gene sequence: CDR1 MNHEY, CDR2 SVGAGI. The chain's CDR3 is CASSYPGQGIYEQYF. CDR3 coding DNA: TGTGCCAGCAGTTACCCGGGACAGGGGATTTACGAGCAGTACTTC.

The chain carries TRBV2 and TRBJ1-4; 7 bases match TRBD1. There are 15 residues in the CDR3. The J segment lost 7 bases and the V segment lost 6 bases, leaving 11 bases of the junction unmatched. Germline V gene lookup returns CDR1 SNHLY and CDR2 FYNNEI. CDR3 in DNA: TGTGCCAGCAGCTCTTCGACAGGGTTTCTTGAAAAACTGTTTTTT. Encoded protein: CASSSSTGFLEKLFF.

The CDR3 is CASSLWSSGSETQYF. The CDR3 nucleotides read TGTGCCAGCAGCTTGTGGAGTAGCGGGAGTGAGACCCAGTACTTC. The gene calls are TRBV5-4 and TRBJ2-5, with 9 bases fitting TRBD2. The CDR3 has 15 amino acids. Per the germline V gene, CDR1 is SGHNT and CDR2 is YYREEE (reference sequence). The ends lost 1 base at V and 5 bases at J; junction bases unmatched: 6. Full variable domain (remainder filled in from reference TRBV5-4 and TRBJ2-5): ETGVTQSPTHLIKTRGQQVTLRCSSQSGHNTVSWYQQALGQGPQFIFQYYREEENGRGNFPPRFSGLQFPNYSSELNVNALELDDSALYLCASSLWSSGSETQYFGPGTRLLVL.

This rearrangement joins TRBV27 to TRBJ2-7, with a tentative D call TRBD2 (6 bases). Trimming left V 4 bases short and J 0 bases short, with 16 bases between. CDR1 is MNHEY, CDR2 SMNVEV, per germline (reference sequence). The CDR3 runs 16 residues. The CDR3 loop is CASSSWGMGGSYEQYF. The CDR3 DNA follows: TGTGCCAGCAGTTCTTGGGGAATGGGGGGCTCCTACGAGCAGTACTTC.

The chain couples TRBV10-3 to TRBJ2-3; 7 nucleotides agree with TRBD1. Germline values: CDR1 ENHRY, CDR2 SYGVKD. This CDR3 comprises 14 residues. Trimming cost V 6 bases and J 0 bases; bases outside gene matches: 3. In DNA form, the CDR3 reads TGTGCCATCAGCGGGACAGCTAGCACAGATACGCAGTATTTT. Amino acids: CAISGTASTDTQYF.

The rearrangement uses TRBV7-3 and TRBJ2-3, with 11 bases matching TRBD2. The CDR3 is 16 residues long. CDR1 is SGHTA and CDR2 is FQGTGA in the germline V gene. V shed 2 bases and J 1 base; nucleotides not matched to a gene: 2. The CDR3 coding sequence is TGTGCCAGCAGCTTAGGACTAGCGGGTGGCACAGATACGCAGTATTTT. Translated, it gives CASSLGLAGGTDTQYF. The complete variable domain, with remaining parts taken from reference TRBV7-3 and TRBJ2-3, reads GAGVSQTPSNKVTEKGKYVELRCDPISGHTALYWYRQSLGQGPEFLIYFQGTGAADDSGLPNDRFFAVRPEGSVSTLKIQRTERGDSAVYLCASSLGLAGGTDTQYFGPGTRLTVL.

J is TRBJ2-1 and V is TRBV30; maybe TRBD2 (7 bases). CDR1 and CDR2 from the germline V gene are GTSNPN and SVGIG (reference sequence). V gave up 6 bases and J gave up 4 bases, with 25 bases separating them. The CDR3 extends over 17 amino acids. CDR3 sequence: CACIIVRGRAGYNEQFF. The CDR3 nucleotides read TGTGCCTGCATTATCGTAAGGGGGAGGGCGGGGTACAATGAGCAGTTCTTC.

This chain joins TRBV5-1 and TRBJ2-7; D might be TRBD2 (6 bases). Per germline, CDR1 SGHRS and CDR2 YFSETQ. The CDR3 has 18 residues. Trimming stripped 2 bases from V and 5 bases from J, with 26 bases between. The CDR3 region is CASSFSWVSRTGANEQYF. The CDR3 DNA is TGCGCCAGCAGCTTCTCTTGGGTTTCGAGGACGGGAGCTAACGAGCAGTACTTC.

This chain joins TRBV30 and TRBJ2-1; weak D call: TRBD2 (5 bases). In germline, CDR1 is GTSNPN, CDR2 SVGIG (reference sequence). The V end lost 5 bases, the J end lost 4 bases, and 9 bases lay between the germline ends. The CDR3 is 12 amino acids. CDR3 sequence reads: CAWEPGYNEQFF. The DNA of the CDR3 is TGTGCCTGGGAGCCGGGGTACAATGAGCAGTTCTTC.

This clone appeared a single time. The chain links TRBV11-2 to TRBJ1-4; D gene unclear. Germline lookup yields CDR1 SGHAT and CDR2 FQNNGV. With 5 bases removed from V and 0 bases from J, the gap between germline ends came to 13 bases. The CDR3 consists of 16 residues. CDR3 sequence: CASSHGGVTTNEKLFF. DNA of the CDR3: TGTGCCAGCAGCCACGGCGGGGTGACAACTAATGAAAAACTGTTTTTT. The full variable domain, its missing parts supplied by reference TRBV11-2 and TRBJ1-4, is EAGVAQSPRYKIIEKRQSVAFWCNPISGHATLYWYQQILGQGPKLLIQFQNNGVVDDSQLPKDRFSAERLKGVDSTLKIQPAKLEDSAVYLCASSHGGVTTNEKLFFGSGTQLSVL.

The chain joins TRBV5-1 to TRBJ1-2; D is unresolved. The CDR3 is made up of 15 amino acids. The V end lost 0 bases, the J end lost 5 bases, and 14 bases lay between the germline ends. Looked up from germline, CDR1 is SGHRS and CDR2 is YFSETQ. The CDR3 loop is CASSLAEGLGYGYTF. The CDR3, as DNA: TGCGCCAGCAGCTTGGCCGAGGGTTTAGGATATGGCTACACCTTC.

This clone has just one count. The V gene is TRBV10-3, the J gene TRBJ1-1, with D possibly being TRBD1 (6 bases). Trimming removed 0 bases at V and 8 bases at J, with 10 bases between. The CDR3 length is 13 residues. CDR1 is ENHRY and CDR2 is SYGVKD in the germline V gene. DNA for the CDR3: TGTGCCATCAGTGAGTCAGCAACAGGGGAAGCTTTCTTT. Protein product: CAISESATGEAFF.

The chain recombines TRBV6-6 with TRBJ1-1, with TRBD1 identical over 7 bases. This CDR3 contains 14 residues. The V segment lost 3 bases and the J segment 1 base; nucleotides outside the gene matches: 2. Germline loops: CDR1 MNHNY, CDR2 SVGAGI (reference sequence). In nucleotides, the CDR3 is TGTGCCAGCAGTTATAGGGACAGGAACACTGAAGCTTTCTTT. It yields the protein CASSYRDRNTEAFF.

This chain links TRBV28 with TRBJ2-1, with 9 bases fitting TRBD1. From germline, CDR1 is MDHEN and CDR2 SYDVKM. With 5 bases clipped from V and 1 base from J, the junction kept 3 bases outside the gene matches. The CDR3 consists of 15 residues. This chain's CDR3 is CASSQQGASYNEQFF. CDR3 DNA: TGTGCCAGCAGTCAACAGGGGGCTTCCTACAATGAGCAGTTCTTC.

The chain joins TRBV18 to TRBJ1-3, with no clear D. The CDR3 spans 15 residues. The V and J ends lost 0 bases and 2 bases respectively, with 8 bases between them. Looked up from germline, CDR1 is KGHSH and CDR2 is LQKENI. The CDR3 nucleotides are TGTGCCAGCTCACCACCCCTGGCGGCTGGAAACACCATATATTTT. It is translated as CASSPPLAAGNTIYF.

The V call is TRBV7-9, the J call TRBJ2-5; D perhaps matches TRBD1 (6 bases). The CDR3 runs to 13 residues. Looked up from germline, CDR1 is SEHNR and CDR2 is FQNEAQ (reference sequence). V lost 5 bases to trimming and J lost 5 bases, with 12 bases between them. CDR3 sequence (DNA): TGTGCCAGCAGCCCAGGGGAAGGGGAGACCCAGTACTTC. It codes for CASSPGEGETQYF.

The J gene is TRBJ2-3, the V gene TRBV7-2; D perhaps matches TRBD2 (6 bases). This CDR3 has 15 residues. Germline CDR1 SGHTA, CDR2 FQGNSA. The V end was cut by 4 bases, the J end by 6 bases, with 17 bases between. Here the CDR3 DNA reads TGTGCCAGCAGCTCGCGACTAGTTCGGGGGGATACGCAGTATTTT. It is translated as CASSSRLVRGDTQYF.

The rearrangement uses TRBV28 and TRBJ1-5; tentatively, D is TRBD1 (6 bases). Germline V gene lookup returns CDR1 MDHEN and CDR2 SYDVKM. V was cut by 5 bases and J by 0 bases, with 20 bases left in between. The CDR3 contains 18 residues. The CDR3 region is CASSPPGAPALSNQPQHF. The CDR3 nucleotides are TGTGCCAGCAGTCCCCCAGGGGCTCCAGCCCTTAGCAATCAGCCCCAGCATTTT.

The chain carries TRBV10-3 and TRBJ2-5; D gene unclear. V lost 3 bases, J lost 4 bases, and 12 bases lay in between. The CDR3 is 14 amino acids. Germline V gene lookup returns CDR1 ENHRY and CDR2 SYGVKD. The CDR3 loop is CAISESPTRETQYF. Written as DNA, the CDR3 is TGTGCCATCAGTGAATCCCCAACAAGAGAGACCCAGTACTTC.

The CDR3 nucleotides read TGTGCCAGCGGGCGACTAGCAACAGATACGCAGTATTTT. Translating it yields CASGRLATDTQYF. The chain recombines TRBV28 with TRBJ2-3; 7 bases are a match to TRBD2. CDR1 MDHEN and CDR2 SYDVKM come from the germline V gene. The V segment lost 8 bases and the J segment 3 bases; nucleotides outside the gene matches: 5. The CDR3 runs to 13 residues.

This sequence joins TRBV5-4 and TRBJ2-1; D might be TRBD2 (5 bases). V lost 4 bases, J lost 9 bases, and 14 bases lay in between. The CDR3 length is 13 residues. Per germline, CDR1 SGHNT and CDR2 YYREEE (reference sequence). CDR3 sequence reads: CASSLTLAGEQFF. CDR3 coding DNA: TGTGCCAGCAGCCTAACTCTCGCGGGTGAGCAGTTCTTC.

The chain couples TRBV30 to TRBJ1-1; tentative D call: TRBD1 (5 bases). This CDR3 region has 13 residues. Per the germline V gene, CDR1 is GTSNPN and CDR2 is SVGIG (reference sequence). Trimming took off 0 bases at V and 5 bases at J, with 10 bases between the two ends. DNA for the CDR3: TGTGCCTGGAGTGTACGGGGGGGGACTGAAGCTTTCTTT. Residues: CAWSVRGGTEAFF.

V gene TRBV19 combines with J gene TRBJ1-1; possibly TRBD1 for D (6 bases). This CDR3 has 13 residues. Germline V lookup: CDR1 LNHDA, CDR2 SQIVND (reference sequence). Trimming took 7 bases from V and 5 from J, leaving 14 bases between them. Here the CDR3 reads CASKGGRETEAFF. The DNA for the CDR3 is TGTGCCAGTAAGGGGGGGCGGGAGACTGAAGCTTTCTTT.